One T cell receptor beta chain is described in this entry. Its specific antigen is unknown. No base quality values were provided; no much bigger clone lies one nucleotide off. Taken with the paper, the label for time point translates to: baseline before first vaccination. Vaccinee samples were obtained from the UK trials COV001 and COV002, which included a single-blind randomized controlled phase 2/3 trial of AZD1222 (ChAdOx1 nCoV-19) in healthy adults. For TCRbeta chain sequencing, PBMC samples were collected from trial participants at day 0 and at day 28 after the second dose. The CDR3 regions of human TCRbeta chains were analyzed by immunosequencing. For the original study's pipeline: TCRs in the repertoires were compared against a reference library of SARS-CoV-2-specific TCRs that had been generated with the MIRA antigen-specificity platform. Breadth meant the fraction of unique TCRs that were SARS-CoV-2-associated, whereas depth meant the fraction of total T cells that were SARS-CoV-2-associated. Each spike-specific TCR was assigned to its reactive spike region and to a CD4 or CD8 class using the MIRA data. Log10-transformed breadth and depth values were compared by one-way ANOVA with Sidak's multiple comparisons tests. Entries here come from immuneACCESS through TCRdb and include only in-frame sequences with V and J called. Some clones fail to appear in such tables; in the studies checked, an unresolved V gene covers under half of the shortfall, and the cause of the remainder is unknown. That table is the source of V, J and clone size, and D and trimming were worked out from the DNA. The sample yields around 100,000 clones; roughly 84% were counted once. The ten largest account for 1.2% to 1.5% of the sample.

The CDR3 goes from the cysteine to the phenylalanine over 15 residues. The kept DNA is CDR3 alone, 45 bases in frame from the first base. V is clipped by 3 bases and J by 5 bases, and the sequence between their germline boundaries is 14 bases long. As encoded in the germline V gene (reference sequence), CDR1 is GTSNPN while CDR2 is SVGIG. This record comes from a study of T cell responses to AZD1222 COVID-19 vaccine (dated by TCRdb to 2020 to 2023). Notes on the research overall: Because spike-specific TCR depth and breadth did not differ between the two schedules, AZD1222 recipients who got a second dose at roughly 4 weeks were pooled with those who got a second dose at roughly 12 weeks. TCR sequencing covered some 240 trial participants: 200 to 210 given two doses of AZD1222 and about 26 given two doses of MenACWY control vaccine. Trial participants were enrolled by age into 18-55, 56-69 and 70-plus year subgroups, with 148, 28 and 57 TCR-sequenced participants respectively.

Overall study outcomes, separate from this receptor: Participants were mostly white British, with more females than males. The authors suggested clonal diversity may have been underestimated. The 56-69-year group was small, and its depth increase did not reach significance, likely because of low power. Because no day 14 peak-response samples were available, repertoires were characterized only after the peak T cell response. The vaccine-associated CD4 TCRs covered the entire spike protein, and the dominant responses fell in regions 160-218 and 743-854. Conclusions about previously exposed vaccinees are limited because only a handful of AZD1222 recipients were SARS-CoV-2 seropositive at baseline. Nearly half of unique spike-specific TCRs reportedly recognized epitopes outside regions mutated in the B.1.351 and B.1.1.7 variants. After two AZD1222 doses, both the breadth and the depth of spike-specific TCRs were significantly higher than at day 0 and than in MenACWY recipients.

The sequencing used peripheral blood, collected on day 0 of AZD1222 vaccination. The TCR was taken from an adult in good health. The sequence links TRBV30 to TRBJ1-6; TRBD1 could be the D gene, as 5 bases match. The CDR3 sequence is CAWRMTGVNNSPLHF. The nucleotides are TGTGCCTGGAGGATGACGGGGGTCAATAATTCACCCCTCCACTTT. Extended through the reference TRBV30 and TRBJ1-6 proteins, this CDR3 yields the full variable domain: SQTIHQWPATLVQPVGSPLSLECTVEGTSNPNLYWYRQAAGRGLQLLFYSVGIGQISSEVPQNLSASRPQDRQFILSSKKLLLSDSGFYLCAWRMTGVNNSPLHFGNGTRLTVT.